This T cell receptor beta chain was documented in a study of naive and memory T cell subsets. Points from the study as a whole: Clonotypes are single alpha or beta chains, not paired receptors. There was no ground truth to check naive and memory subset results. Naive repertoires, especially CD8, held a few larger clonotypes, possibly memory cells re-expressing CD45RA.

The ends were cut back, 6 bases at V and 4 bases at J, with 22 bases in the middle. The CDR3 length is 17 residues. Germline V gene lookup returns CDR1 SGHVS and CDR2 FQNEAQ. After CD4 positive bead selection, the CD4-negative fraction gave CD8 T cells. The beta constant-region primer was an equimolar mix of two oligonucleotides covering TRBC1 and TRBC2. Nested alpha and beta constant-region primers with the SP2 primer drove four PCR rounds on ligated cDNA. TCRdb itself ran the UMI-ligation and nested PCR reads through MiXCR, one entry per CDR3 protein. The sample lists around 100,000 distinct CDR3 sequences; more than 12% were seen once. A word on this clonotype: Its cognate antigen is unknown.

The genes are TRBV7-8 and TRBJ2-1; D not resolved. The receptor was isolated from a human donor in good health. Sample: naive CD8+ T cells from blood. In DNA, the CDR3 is TGTGCCAGCAGTCCCAGTTCCGTGGGAAGAATTTACAATGAGCAGTTCTTC. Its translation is CASSPSSVGRIYNEQFF.